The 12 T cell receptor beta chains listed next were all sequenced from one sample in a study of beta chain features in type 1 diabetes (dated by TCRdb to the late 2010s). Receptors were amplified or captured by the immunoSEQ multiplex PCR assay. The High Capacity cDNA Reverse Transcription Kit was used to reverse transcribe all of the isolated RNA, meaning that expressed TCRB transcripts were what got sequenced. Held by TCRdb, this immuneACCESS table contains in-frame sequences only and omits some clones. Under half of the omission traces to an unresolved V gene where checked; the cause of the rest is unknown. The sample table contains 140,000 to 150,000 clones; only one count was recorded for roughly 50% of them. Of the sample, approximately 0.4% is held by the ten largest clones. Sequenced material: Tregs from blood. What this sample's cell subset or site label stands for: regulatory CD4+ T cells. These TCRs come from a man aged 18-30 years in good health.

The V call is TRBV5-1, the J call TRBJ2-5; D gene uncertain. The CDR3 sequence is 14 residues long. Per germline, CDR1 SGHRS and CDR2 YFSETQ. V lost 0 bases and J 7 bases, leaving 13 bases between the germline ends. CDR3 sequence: CASSLVHPAGTQYF. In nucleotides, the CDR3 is TGCGCCAGCAGCTTGGTGCACCCCGCAGGGACCCAGTACTTC.

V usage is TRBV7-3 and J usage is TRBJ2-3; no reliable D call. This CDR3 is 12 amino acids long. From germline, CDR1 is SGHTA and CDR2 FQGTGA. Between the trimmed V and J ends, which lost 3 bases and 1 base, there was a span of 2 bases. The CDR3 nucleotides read TGTGCCAGCAGCTTCGGCACAGATACGCAGTATTTT. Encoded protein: CASSFGTDTQYF.

CDR3 amino acids: CASSWGDSEAFF. Written as DNA, the CDR3 is TGCGCCAGCAGCTGGGGGGACAGTGAAGCTTTCTTT. The chain recombines TRBV5-1 with TRBJ1-1; 7 nucleotides match TRBD1. The CDR3 is 12 amino acids. Germline CDR1 and CDR2: SGHRS and YFSETQ. The junction had 3 bases not matched to a gene; V was cut back by 3 bases and J by 7 bases.

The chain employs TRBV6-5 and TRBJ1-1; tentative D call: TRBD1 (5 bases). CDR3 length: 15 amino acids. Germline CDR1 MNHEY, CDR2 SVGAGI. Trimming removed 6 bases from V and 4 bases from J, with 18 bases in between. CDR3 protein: CASSQTGGGSTEAFF. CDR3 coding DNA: TGTGCCAGCAGCCAGACGGGGGGAGGGAGCACTGAAGCTTTCTTT.

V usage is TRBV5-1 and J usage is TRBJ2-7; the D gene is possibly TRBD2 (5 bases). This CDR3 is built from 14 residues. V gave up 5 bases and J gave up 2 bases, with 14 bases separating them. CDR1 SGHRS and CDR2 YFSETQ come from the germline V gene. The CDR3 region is CASRSGSPTYEQYF. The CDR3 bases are TGCGCCAGCAGGTCGGGGTCCCCAACCTACGAGCAGTACTTC.

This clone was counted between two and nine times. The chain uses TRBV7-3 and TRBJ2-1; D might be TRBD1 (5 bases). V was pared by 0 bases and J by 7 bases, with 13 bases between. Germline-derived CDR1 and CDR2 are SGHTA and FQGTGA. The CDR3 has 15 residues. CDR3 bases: TGTGCCAGCAGCTTAACTTACCAGACAGCAAATGAGCAGTTCTTC. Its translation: CASSLTYQTANEQFF.

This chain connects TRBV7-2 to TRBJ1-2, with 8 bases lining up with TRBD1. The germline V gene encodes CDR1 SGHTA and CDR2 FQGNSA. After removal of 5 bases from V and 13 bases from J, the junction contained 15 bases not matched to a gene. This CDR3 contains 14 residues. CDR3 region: CASSITGTGHPGTF. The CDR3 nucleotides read TGTGCCAGCAGCATAACCGGGACAGGTCACCCTGGCACCTTC.

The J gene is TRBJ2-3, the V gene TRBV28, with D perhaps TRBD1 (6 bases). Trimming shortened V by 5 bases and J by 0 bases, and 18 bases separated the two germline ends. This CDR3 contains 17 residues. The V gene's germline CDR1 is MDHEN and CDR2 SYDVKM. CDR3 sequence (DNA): TGTGCCAGCAGTGGAATACAGGGAAAAGTTAGCACAGATACGCAGTATTTT. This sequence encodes CASSGIQGKVSTDTQYF. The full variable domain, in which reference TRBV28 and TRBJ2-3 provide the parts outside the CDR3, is DVKVTQSSRYLVKRTGEKVFLECVQDMDHENMFWYRQDPGLGLRLIYFSYDVKMKEKGDIPEGYSVSREKKERFSLILESASTNQTSMYLCASSGIQGKVSTDTQYFGPGTRLTVL.

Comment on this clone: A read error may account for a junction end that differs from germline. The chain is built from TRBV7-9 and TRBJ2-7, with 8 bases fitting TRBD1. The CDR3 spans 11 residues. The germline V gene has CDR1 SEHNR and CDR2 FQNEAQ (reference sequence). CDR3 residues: CASSSGQETDF. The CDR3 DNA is TGTGCCAGCAGCTCGGGACAGGAAACCGACTTC. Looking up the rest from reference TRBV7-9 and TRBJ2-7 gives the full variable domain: DTGVSQNPRHKITKRGQNVTFRCDPISEHNRLYWYRQTLGQGPEFLTYFQNEAQLEKSRLLSDRFSAERPKGSFSTLEIQRTEQGDSAMYLCASSSGQETDFGPGTRLTVT.

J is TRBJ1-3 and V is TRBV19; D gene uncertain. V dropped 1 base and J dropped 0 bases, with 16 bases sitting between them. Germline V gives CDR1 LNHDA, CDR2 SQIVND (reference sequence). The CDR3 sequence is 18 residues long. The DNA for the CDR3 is TGTGCCAGTAGTATAGCTGTTCCCCCCGCGGACTCTGGAAACACCATATATTTT. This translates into CASSIAVPPADSGNTIYF.

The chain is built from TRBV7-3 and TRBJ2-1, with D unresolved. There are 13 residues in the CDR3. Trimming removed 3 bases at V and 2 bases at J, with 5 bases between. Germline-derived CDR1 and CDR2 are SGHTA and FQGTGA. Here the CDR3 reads CASSFDTYNEQFF. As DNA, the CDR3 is TGTGCCAGCAGCTTCGACACCTACAATGAGCAGTTCTTC.

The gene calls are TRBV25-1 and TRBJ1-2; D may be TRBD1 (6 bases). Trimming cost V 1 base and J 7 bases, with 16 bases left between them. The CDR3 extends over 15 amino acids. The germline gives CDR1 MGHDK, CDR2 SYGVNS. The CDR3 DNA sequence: TGTGCCAGCAGTGAATTTTTCCACAGGGAAGGTGGCTACACCTTC. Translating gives CASSEFFHREGGYTF.